This entry concerns a single T cell receptor (beta chain). The data belong to a study of cytomegalovirus exposure and HLA in healthy donors. The PCR contained 60 Vbeta and 13 Jbeta primers. Libraries were prepared by immunoSEQ multiplex PCR; TCRdb keeps only in-frame clonotypes and omits some of them. This sample's clone table lists 150,000 to 200,000 clones. Unmatched junction bases numbered 11, after V lost 5 bases and J lost 5 bases. The CDR3 is made up of 19 amino acids. Looked up from germline, CDR1 is SGHTA and CDR2 is FQGTGA. This sequence joins TRBV7-3 and TRBJ2-2; 16 bases are shared with TRBD2. The source material was PBMCs. This TCR derives from a man younger than 40 in good health and CMV-seronegative. CDR3 bases: TGTGCCAGCAGCCCCCTGGGACTAGCGGGAGGGAAGGTGACCGGGGAGCTGTTTTTT. This sequence encodes CASSPLGLAGGKVTGELFF.